This T cell receptor (beta chain) was identified in a study of chemoradiotherapy in HPV16-positive cancers. The overall study: Two HPV16-positive patients' cells yielded candidate HPV-specific clones and common motifs. Regarding the study as a whole: In HPV16-positive patients, HPV-responsive T-cell expansion tracked better recurrence-free survival.

TCRdb's table, derived via immunoSEQ multiplex PCR, lists solely in-frame clones and lacks some. The sample yields some 14,000 clones, approximately 86% seen once. As for this clone: Its antigen is currently unknown.

With 0 bases clipped from V and 3 bases from J, the junction kept 2 bases outside the gene matches. The germline CDR1 and CDR2 sequences are SGHRS and YFSETQ. This CDR3 comprises 15 residues. The TCR originated in a human donor with HPV-associated anogenital cancer. Specimen: blood, collected from a patient who underwent chemoradiotherapy. This sequence joins TRBV5-1 and TRBJ1-4; the match to TRBD1 covers 7 bases. CDR3 amino acids: CASSLGQGSNEKLFF. In DNA, the CDR3 is TGCGCCAGCAGCTTGGGACAGGGTTCTAATGAAAAACTGTTTTTT.